This T cell receptor beta chain was found in a study of shared clonotypes between healthy human individuals. Germline V gene lookup returns CDR1 LNHDA and CDR2 SQIVND (reference sequence). The CDR3 totals 15 residues. V shed 5 bases and J shed 3 bases, with 16 bases lying between them. Naive CD8 cells comprised CD45RO-negative, CCR7-positively selected cells, excluding terminally differentiated effector memory CD45RA+ cells. TCRdb keeps only in-frame clones here, not all; method: immunoSEQ multiplex PCR. The sample carries about 2.1 million clones, approximately 92% recorded once. This sequence joins TRBV19 and TRBJ1-1, with D maybe TRBD1 (6 bases). The source of this sequence is a man between 18 and 35 years old in good health. Some clones in this sample may be carry-over from other donors' samples. The material sequenced was naive CD8+ T cells from PBMCs. CDR3 coding DNA: TGTGCCAGTAGTCCCTTTAGGACAGCCTACACTGAAGCTTTCTTT. The encoded protein is CASSPFRTAYTEAFF.